The clone carrying this TCR beta chain occurred once. As yet, its antigen is unknown. This sample is part of a study of OX40 agonist ivuxolimab in advanced cancers. On the study more broadly: A male proportion of around 86% was recorded, with mean age approximately 57 years and range about 23 to 80. Study-level points and caveats: Low normalized T-cell clonal expansion was additionally recorded for some nonresponders.

The table came from immunoSEQ multiplex PCR; TCRdb's copy has only in-frame clones and leaves some out. The profile shows some 82,000 clones, 94% of them singletons. With 6 bases clipped from V and 5 bases from J, the junction kept 14 bases outside the gene matches. Per the germline V gene, CDR1 is SEHNR and CDR2 is FQNEAQ (reference sequence). The CDR3 spans 16 residues. The J gene is TRBJ2-5, the V gene TRBV7-9; 8 positions match TRBD1. The starting material was CD4+ or CD8+ T cells sorted from blood, obtained in a trial of the OX40 agonist ivuxolimab. The TCR originated in an adult with an advanced solid tumor such as melanoma, head and neck, liver or kidney cancer. The CDR3 nucleotides read TGTGCCAGCAGAAAGGACAGGGAGCGGATCGATGAGACCCAGTACTTC. This gives the protein CASRKDRERIDETQYF.